This T cell receptor (beta chain) was documented in a study of blood T cell repertoires in COVID-19. Clones were read by immunoSEQ multiplex PCR, and TCRdb kept only the in-frame ones, dropping some. The sample carries under 350,000 clones, 75% to 90% recorded once. The CDR3 contains 16 residues. The J segment lost 8 bases and the V segment lost 4 bases, leaving 16 bases of the junction unmatched. Looked up from germline, CDR1 is MNHNY and CDR2 is SVGAGI (reference sequence). The chain employs TRBV6-6 and TRBJ1-2, with TRBD1 matching 7 bases. Source material: peripheral blood. This receptor was taken from a woman aged 70-85 years with acute or convalescent COVID-19. CDR3 nucleotide sequence: TGTGCCAGCAGTTCCCTGACAGGGAGTATATCTCGGGGCTACACCTTC. Translation: CASSSLTGSISRGYTF.